One and the same sample provided the 27 T cell receptor beta chains below, sequenced in a study of identical twins. TCRdb reprocessed the 5' RACE reads via MiXCR and lists one record per CDR3 protein. The sample carries around 200,000 distinct CDR3 sequences, approximately 9% recorded once. Specimen: memory (CD45RO+) T cells sorted from blood. All receptors derive from a woman in her late teens or twenties in good health.

The CDR3 region is CASSEGRWTYNEQFF. The DNA for the CDR3 is TGCGCCAGCTCGGAGGGACGTTGGACCTACAATGAGCAGTTCTTC. J is TRBJ2-1 and V is TRBV5-1; tentative D call: TRBD2 (6 bases). V lost 7 bases and J 2 bases, leaving 16 bases between the germline ends. The CDR3 spans 15 residues. The germline V gene has CDR1 SGHRS and CDR2 YFSETQ.

This clonotype was seen a handful of times. This rearrangement joins TRBV20-1 to TRBJ2-3; 8 bases match TRBD2. The V gene's germline CDR1 is DFQATT and CDR2 SNEGSKA (reference sequence). V lost 4 bases and J lost 1; bases outside the gene matches: 7. This CDR3 spans 15 amino acids. The CDR3 region is CSATLPTSGTDTQYF. The CDR3 nucleotides are TGCAGTGCTACCCTGCCGACTAGCGGCACAGATACGCAGTATTTT.

The chain couples TRBV3-1 to TRBJ1-1, with D possibly matching TRBD1 (6 bases). Germline CDR1 LGHDT, CDR2 YNNKEL (reference sequence). The CDR3 loop spans 13 amino acids. V was trimmed by 4 bases and J by 8 bases, leaving 14 bases between them. The CDR3 protein is CASSRGQTFEAFF. The DNA for the CDR3 is TGTGCCAGCAGCCGCGGACAGACTTTCGAAGCTTTCTTT. Using reference TRBV3-1 and TRBJ1-1 for the parts outside the CDR3, the full variable domain is DTAVSQTPKYLVTQMGNDKSIKCEQNLGHDTMYWYKQDSKKFLKIMFSYNNKELIINETVPNRFSPKSPDKAHLNLHINSLELGDSAVYFCASSRGQTFEAFFGQGTRLTVV.

The chain uses TRBV5-8 and TRBJ2-5, with D unresolved. The CDR3 sequence is 16 residues long. V was pared by 0 bases and J by 2 bases, with 14 bases between. Germline V gene sequence: CDR1 SGHTS, CDR2 YDEGEE. CDR3 protein: CASSLARVGVQETQYF. The CDR3, as DNA: TGTGCCAGCAGCTTGGCTAGGGTGGGTGTACAAGAGACCCAGTACTTC.

This clonotype was counted a few times. CDR3 coding DNA: TGTGCCACCAGCAGAGACCCCCTTCGGACAGGGGGAAATGAGCAGTTCTTC. This gives the protein CATSRDPLRTGGNEQFF. The chain employs TRBV15 and TRBJ2-1; 10 positions match TRBD1. Germline lookup yields CDR1 LNHNV and CDR2 YYDKDF (reference sequence). The trim removed 0 bases at V and 7 bases at J, leaving 9 bases unmatched. This CDR3 contains 17 residues.

The chain couples TRBV12-3 or TRBV12-4 to TRBJ2-1; D is ambiguous. The V end was cut by 1 base, the J end by 2 bases, with 6 bases between. The CDR3 spans 14 residues. The CDR3, as DNA: TGTGCCAGCAGTTTAGTGGGTCCCTACAATGAGCAGTTCTTC. The encoded protein is CASSLVGPYNEQFF.

This clonotype has just a few counts. The junction does not match germline at one end; this may be a read error. This chain joins TRBV12-5 and TRBJ2-3; 7 nucleotides line up with TRBD2. The germline V gene encodes CDR1 LGHNT and CDR2 FRNRAP. There are 16 residues in the CDR3. The CDR3 protein is CVSGLILADDTDTQYF. The DNA for the CDR3 is TGTGTTAGTGGTTTGATCCTAGCGGACGACACAGATACGCAGTATTTT.

Regarding this clonotype: Being one base from a much bigger clone, this may be a read error. The V call is TRBV5-1, the J call TRBJ1-1; 8 bases map to TRBD1. Germline assignment: CDR1 SGHRS and CDR2 YFSETQ. With V trimmed by 0 bases and J by 4 bases, 2 bases remained unmatched. The CDR3 extends over 14 amino acids. The DNA for the CDR3 is TGCGCCAGCAGCTTGGGACAGGGGATCACTGAAGCTTTCTTT. It translates to CASSLGQGITEAFF.

This clonotype was observed a few times. The V gene is TRBV14, the J gene TRBJ2-3; D is ambiguous. Deletions cut 1 base from V and 0 bases from J, with 8 bases between. The CDR3 extends over 15 amino acids. The germline gives CDR1 SGHDN, CDR2 FVKESK. The CDR3 reads CASSQGILSTDTQYF. The CDR3 nucleotides read TGTGCCAGCAGCCAAGGCATCCTTAGCACAGATACGCAGTATTTT.

This chain connects TRBV5-6 to TRBJ2-2, with TRBD1 matching 7 bases. Germline CDR1 and CDR2: SGHDT and YYEEEE. V gave up 3 bases and J gave up 6 bases; unmatched junction bases: 2. CDR3 length: 13 residues. CDR3 DNA: TGTGCCAGCAGCTCAGGGGGATCCGGGGAGCTGTTTTTT. Translating it yields CASSSGGSGELFF.

This clonotype has more than one count but fewer than ten. This chain joins TRBV3-1 and TRBJ2-7; D is uncertain. Deletions cut 1 base from V and 2 bases from J, with 6 bases between. The CDR3 length is 13 residues. From germline, CDR1 is LGHDT and CDR2 YNNKEL (reference sequence). This chain's CDR3 is CASSQGGPYEQYF. The CDR3, as DNA: TGTGCCAGCAGCCAAGGTGGCCCCTACGAGCAGTACTTC.

The chain is built from TRBV20-1 and TRBJ2-1; the D is unclear. Germline V gene sequence: CDR1 DFQATT, CDR2 SNEGSKA (reference sequence). This CDR3 comprises 15 residues. The V end lost 2 bases, the J end lost 1 base, and 12 bases lay between the germline ends. Written as DNA, the CDR3 is TGCAGTGCTAGACGCCCGGCAGGATCCTACAATGAGCAGTTCTTC. This gives the protein CSARRPAGSYNEQFF.

This clonotype has a handful of counts. The rearrangement joins TRBV3-1 to TRBJ2-1, with D unresolved. V lost 2 bases, J lost 5 bases, and 4 bases lay in between. The CDR3 covers 12 residues. CDR1 is LGHDT and CDR2 is YNNKEL in the germline V gene (reference sequence). The CDR3 DNA reads as TGTGCCAGCAGCCAAAGAAACAATGAGCAGTTCTTC. Protein: CASSQRNNEQFF.

The chain carries TRBV27 and TRBJ2-5; possibly TRBD1 for D (5 bases). The CDR3 loop spans 14 amino acids. The V end lost 2 bases, the J end lost 1 base, and 8 bases lay between the germline ends. Germline V gene lookup returns CDR1 MNHEY and CDR2 SMNVEV (reference sequence). CDR3 sequence (DNA): TGTGCCAGCAGTTTAAGGGGTCTCCAAGAGACCCAGTACTTC. Its protein is CASSLRGLQETQYF.

The table lists this clonotype with many counts. The rearrangement links TRBV15 to TRBJ1-2; D not certain. The CDR3 totals 13 residues. The germline CDR1 and CDR2 sequences are LNHNV and YYDKDF (reference sequence). The V and J ends lost 1 base and 3 bases respectively, with 6 bases between them. The CDR3 here is CATSRGRDYGYTF. In nucleotides, the CDR3 is TGTGCCACCAGCAGAGGACGGGACTATGGCTACACCTTC.

The sample holds a few counts of this clonotype. V gene TRBV7-2 combines with J gene TRBJ2-7, with 11 nucleotides matching TRBD1. This CDR3 spans 13 amino acids. In germline, CDR1 is SGHTA, CDR2 FQGNSA. V lost 3 bases, J lost 6 bases, and 1 base stayed unmatched. CDR3 in DNA: TGTGCCAGCAGCTTGGACAGGGGGCGCGAGCAGTACTTC. Translated, it gives CASSLDRGREQYF.

In its sample, this clonotype was seen a few times. The CDR3 loop reads CASSLWGQLNTEAFF. CDR3 DNA sequence: TGCGCCAGCAGCTTGTGGGGACAGCTGAACACTGAAGCTTTCTTT. The chain joins TRBV5-1 to TRBJ1-1; TRBD1 matches 7 bases. This CDR3 has 15 amino acids. V lost 1 base, J lost 0 bases, and 3 bases stayed unmatched. CDR1 is SGHRS, CDR2 YFSETQ, per germline.

This clonotype was detected many times. The DNA for the CDR3 is TGTGCCAGCAGCTTTTTGGAGACCCAGTACTTC. Protein sequence: CASSFLETQYF. This chain links TRBV12-3 or TRBV12-4 with TRBJ2-5; no definite D call. V lost 6 bases and J lost 5, with 7 bases in between. The CDR3 has 11 residues.

This clonotype was counted many times. The V and J genes are TRBV29-1 and TRBJ2-5, with TRBD2 as a possible D gene (5 bases). This CDR3 region has 12 residues. Germline CDR1 is SQVTM and CDR2 is ANQGSEA. Trimming took off 7 bases at V and 5 bases at J, with 14 bases between the two ends. CDR3 sequence: CSARDGGETQYF. DNA for the CDR3: TGCAGCGCTCGAGATGGAGGCGAGACCCAGTACTTC. Using reference TRBV29-1 and TRBJ2-5 for the parts outside the CDR3, the full variable domain is SAVISQKPSRDICQRGTSLTIQCQVDSQVTMMFWYRQQPGQSLTLIATANQGSEATYESGFVIDKFPISRPNLTFSTLTVSNMSPEDSSIYLCSARDGGETQYFGPGTRLLVL.

This clonotype was found a few times. The V gene is TRBV27, the J gene TRBJ1-2; D gene unclear. V was clipped by 3 bases and J by 8 bases, with 13 bases between them. CDR1 MNHEY and CDR2 SMNVEV come from the germline V gene (reference sequence). The CDR3 runs to 13 residues. The CDR3 region is CASSFNPSGGYTF. The CDR3 coding sequence is TGTGCCAGCAGTTTTAATCCCTCCGGAGGCTACACCTTC.

This clonotype was observed a few times. This sequence joins TRBV20-1 and TRBJ2-1; 16 bases line up with TRBD2. Germline-derived CDR1 and CDR2 are DFQATT and SNEGSKA (reference sequence). CDR3 length equals 17 residues. Trimming cost V 2 bases and J 1 base; bases outside gene matches: 2. In DNA, the CDR3 is TGCAGTGCTAGAACGGGACTAGCGGGAGGGTCCTACAATGAGCAGTTCTTC. Translation: CSARTGLAGGSYNEQFF.

The V and J genes are TRBV27 and TRBJ2-1; D might be TRBD2 (6 bases). CDR3 length: 17 amino acids. V lost 0 bases to trimming and J lost 3 bases, with 15 bases between them. Germline V lookup: CDR1 MNHEY, CDR2 SMNVEV (reference sequence). The CDR3 spells CASSLSPIAELYNEQFF. For the CDR3, the DNA is TGTGCCAGCAGTTTATCGCCCATAGCGGAACTCTACAATGAGCAGTTCTTC.

The genes are TRBV5-8 and TRBJ2-1, with no clear D. The CDR3 loop spans 12 amino acids. Germline CDR1 is SGHTS and CDR2 is YDEGEE. V lost 1 base and J lost 6, with 5 bases in between. This CDR3 is CASSLWVNEQFF. The CDR3 DNA reads as TGTGCCAGCAGCTTGTGGGTCAATGAGCAGTTCTTC.

This clonotype was seen more than once but under ten times. The V call is TRBV6-2 or TRBV6-3, the J call TRBJ2-7; 10 bases align to TRBD2. The CDR3 covers 14 residues. With V trimmed by 5 bases and J by 5 bases, 6 bases remained unmatched. CDR1 MNHEY and CDR2 SVGEGT come from the germline V gene. The CDR3 sequence: CASSPSSGSHEQYF. The CDR3 DNA reads TGTGCCAGCAGTCCCTCTAGCGGGAGCCACGAGCAGTACTTC.

This clonotype was counted only a few times. The chain couples TRBV12-3 or TRBV12-4 to TRBJ1-6, with TRBD1 identical over 9 bases. CDR3 length: 15 residues. Losses at the gene ends were 2 bases for V and 8 bases for J; bases not matched to a gene: 4. The CDR3 is CASSLRGQGYSPLHF. The DNA of the CDR3 is TGTGCCAGCAGTTTAAGGGGACAGGGATATTCACCCCTCCACTTT.

This clonotype was recorded a few times. CDR3 amino acids: CASSGSGSDIFAEQYF. The DNA for the CDR3 is TGTGCCAGCAGTGGGAGCGGTTCAGATATCTTCGCCGAGCAGTACTTC. The chain recombines TRBV12-3 or TRBV12-4 with TRBJ2-7; D perhaps matches TRBD2 (5 bases). The V end was cut by 5 bases, the J end by 6 bases, with 23 bases between. CDR3 length: 16 amino acids.

This clonotype was seen a handful of times. The J gene is TRBJ1-5, the V gene TRBV6-5, with D hard to call. CDR3 size: 15 residues. Germline lookup yields CDR1 MNHEY and CDR2 SVGAGI. Trimming removed 2 bases at V and 3 bases at J, with 11 bases between. The CDR3 DNA sequence: TGTGCCAGCAGTTACGGCGGACGGGACAATCAGCCCCAGCATTTT. This gives the protein CASSYGGRDNQPQHF.